Following are 15 T cell receptor beta chains from one sample sequenced in a study of blood T cells in healthy people across ages. The authors ran a second PCR of roughly 6 to 11 cycles using a sample-barcoded 5' primer and a J-beta primer mix. TCRdb itself ran the 5' RACE reads through MiXCR, one entry per CDR3 protein. Of some 890,000 distinct CDR3 sequences listed, just under 30% are singletons. These data were also filed under a second study, of T cells of mothers and their children.

The sequenced material came from blood. The receptor source for this set is a woman between 35 and 50 years old in good health.

This clonotype was counted ten times or more. The chain employs TRBV15 and TRBJ2-5, with D uncertain. Trimming shortened V by 0 bases and J by 1 base, and 9 bases separated the two germline ends. Germline CDR1 LNHNV, CDR2 YYDKDF (reference sequence). The CDR3 spans 15 residues. Here the CDR3 reads CATSRDRVGQETQYF. CDR3 bases: TGTGCCACCAGCAGAGATCGGGTGGGCCAAGAGACCCAGTACTTC.

Concerning this clonotype: A much larger clone lies a single base off, so this may be a read error. The V and J genes are TRBV15 and TRBJ2-4; 9 nucleotides line up with TRBD1. The CDR3 runs 14 residues. V gave up 9 bases and J gave up 15 bases; unmatched junction bases: 18. From germline, CDR1 is LNHNV and CDR2 YYDKDF (reference sequence). CDR3 sequence: CATARDREVRERYF. The CDR3 DNA reads as TGTGCCACGGCAAGGGACAGGGAGGTTCGCGAGCGGTACTTC.

This clonotype was observed a few times. The chain employs TRBV3-1 and TRBJ1-1, with D hard to call. Germline lookup yields CDR1 LGHDT and CDR2 YNNKEL (reference sequence). Trimming removed 0 bases at V and 10 bases at J, with 12 bases between. This CDR3 comprises 13 residues. The DNA for the CDR3 is TGTGCCAGCAGCCAAGACCAGTTTTCTGGAGCTTTCTTT. Its translation: CASSQDQFSGAFF.

The table lists this clonotype with many counts. The chain couples TRBV6-6 to TRBJ1-2, with a weak D call TRBD1 (5 bases). The CDR3 spans 14 residues. V was trimmed by 4 bases and J by 5 bases, leaving 14 bases between them. Germline V CDR1 and CDR2: MNHNY, SVGAGI (reference sequence). The CDR3, as DNA: TGTGCCAGCAGTTCTAGGGGACGACGGTATGGCTACACCTTC. As protein: CASSSRGRRYGYTF.

This clonotype occurred many times. The chain joins TRBV7-2 to TRBJ2-1; 10 nucleotides align to TRBD2. Germline-derived CDR1 and CDR2 are SGHTA and FQGNSA. J was trimmed by 0 bases and V by 5 bases; bases with no gene match: 13. The CDR3 is made up of 19 amino acids. CDR3 amino acids: CASSQPPSGGYSSYNEQFF. CDR3 bases: TGTGCCAGCAGCCAACCCCCTAGCGGGGGTTATAGCTCCTACAATGAGCAGTTCTTC.

A word on this clonotype: A read error may account for a junction end that differs from germline. The chain carries TRBV4-1 and TRBJ2-3; the D gene is possibly TRBD2 (7 bases). CDR3 length: 15 amino acids. Germline V gives CDR1 MGHRA, CDR2 YSYEKL. For the CDR3, the DNA is TGCGCCCGCAGCCCCAACAAGGGGGGGACAGATACGCAGTATTTT. Its protein is CARSPNKGGTDTQYF.

This clonotype was seen just once. The CDR3 sequence is CASSQSDWGGYGYTF. Written as DNA, the CDR3 is TGTGCCAGCAGCCAATCCGACTGGGGCGGCTATGGCTACACCTTC. The rearrangement uses TRBV3-1 and TRBJ1-2, with D possibly being TRBD1 (5 bases). V lost 2 bases to trimming and J lost 4 bases, with 14 bases between them. Per germline, CDR1 LGHDT and CDR2 YNNKEL (reference sequence). The CDR3 covers 15 residues.

Of note for this clonotype: Just one base apart from a much larger clone, this may be a read error. For the CDR3, the DNA is TGTGCCGCAGGGGCAGGGGCCCAGAATAGAGCCTACGAGCAGTACTTC. It yields the protein CAAGAGAQNRAYEQYF. This chain connects TRBV10-3 to TRBJ2-5, with TRBD1 as a possible D gene (6 bases). The last part of the DNA fits TRBJ2-7 better; the J call may be wrong. The CDR3 extends over 16 amino acids. Germline V gene sequence: CDR1 ENHRY, CDR2 SYGVKD.

Concerning this clonotype itself: At one end the junction does not follow the germline gene, possibly because of a read error. This rearrangement joins TRBV4-1 to TRBJ1-2, with TRBD1 identical over 10 bases. CDR3 length: 15 residues. Germline CDR1 and CDR2: MGHRA and YSYEKL. CDR3 sequence: CTSSLGTGAYYGYTF. CDR3 bases: TGCACCAGCAGCCTCGGGACAGGGGCGTACTATGGCTACACCTTC.

This clonotype turned up a few times. The chain employs TRBV12-3 or TRBV12-4 and TRBJ2-1; D gene unclear. V shed 7 bases and J shed 6 bases, with 16 bases lying between them. The CDR3 runs to 14 residues. CDR3 protein: CASTPFRPVNEQFF. CDR3 DNA sequence: TGTGCCAGCACCCCCTTTCGGCCCGTCAATGAGCAGTTCTTC.

This clonotype was detected a few times. J is TRBJ2-1 and V is TRBV12-3 or TRBV12-4; 11 positions agree with TRBD2. The CDR3 totals 14 residues. The trim removed 7 bases at V and 8 bases at J, leaving 7 bases unmatched. This chain's CDR3 is CASNSGGGVDEQFF. The DNA of the CDR3 is TGTGCCAGCAATAGCGGGGGGGGTGTCGATGAGCAGTTCTTC.

The table lists this clonotype with many counts. The V and J genes are TRBV21-1 and TRBJ1-2. TRBV21-1 is a listed pseudogene. The CDR3 consists of 17 residues. The CDR3 DNA follows: TGTGCCAGCAGCAAAGAGGAGAGGAGGGAAGCTAACTATGGCTACACCTTC. Translation gives CASSKEERREANYGYTF.

Note on this clonotype: A much larger clone sits a single nucleotide away, making a read error possible. The chain joins TRBV6-5 to TRBJ2-4; D may be TRBD2 (6 bases). The V and J ends lost 4 bases and 13 bases respectively, with 29 bases between them. From germline, CDR1 is MNHEY and CDR2 SVGAGI. This CDR3 is 17 amino acids long. CDR3 loop: CASSSPQHGGRPQEQYF. The DNA of the CDR3 is TGTGCCAGCAGTTCCCCCCAGCACGGGGGACGACCCCAGGAGCAGTACTTC.

This chain uses TRBV19 with TRBJ2-3; 7 bases agree with TRBD2. CDR1 and CDR2 from the germline V gene are LNHDA and SQIVND (reference sequence). Losses at the gene ends were 5 bases for V and 2 bases for J; bases not matched to a gene: 13. CDR3 length: 17 residues. CDR3 nucleotides: TGTGCCAGTAGTTCCCCCTGGGCGGGGGAGAACACAGATACGCAGTATTTT. It specifies CASSSPWAGENTDTQYF. Complete variable domain (other parts from reference TRBV19 and TRBJ2-3): DGGITQSPKYLFRKEGQNVTLSCEQNLNHDAMYWYRQDPGQGLRLIYYSQIVNDFQKGDIAEGYSVSREKKESFPLTVTSAQKNPTAFYLCASSSPWAGENTDTQYFGPGTRLTVL.

The rearrangement joins TRBV4-3 to TRBJ1-1; perhaps TRBD1 as D (6 bases). CDR1 and CDR2 (germline): LGHNA, YSLEER. The ends were cut back, 4 bases at V and 3 bases at J, with 15 bases in the middle. The CDR3 spans 15 residues. This chain's CDR3 is CASSPNRVGDTEAFF. DNA of the CDR3: TGCGCCAGCAGCCCGAACAGGGTAGGGGACACTGAAGCTTTCTTT.